The entry below gives a single TCR beta chain sequence along with its context. Its antigen remains unknown. The sample carries other DNA sequences with the same CDR3. Terminally differentiated effector memory CD45RA+ cells were excluded from the naive CD8 cells, which were CD45RO-negative and positively selected for CCR7. This entry belongs to a study of shared clonotypes between healthy human individuals. Study-wide points: Rarefaction demonstrated incomplete sorted-subset sequencing despite large depth. Some naive CD4 clonotypes, roughly 4.7%, turned up in common across a few donors. Clonotypes shared by all four donors outscored non-shared clonotypes in generation probability.

The CDR3 totals 11 residues. Germline V gene lookup returns CDR1 SEHNR and CDR2 FQNEAQ (reference sequence). Trimming left V 1 base short and J 4 bases short, with 2 bases between. Original processing notes: Filtering differed for immunoSEQ, which gave only junction sequences without quality scores. TCRdb's copy holds only in-frame clones and misses some; the assay was immunoSEQ multiplex PCR. The V and J calls and clone size come from that table; D and trimming were worked out from the DNA. The table has hundreds of thousands of clones, 80% to 95% seen once. Sequenced: naive CD8+ T cells sorted from blood. The sequence was collected from a young man in good health. The gene calls are TRBV7-9 and TRBJ2-7; D gene unclear. In DNA form, the CDR3 reads TGTGCCAGCAGCTTAGATTACGAGCAGTACTTC. This sequence encodes CASSLDYEQYF.